The entry that follows covers one TCR beta chain sequence. No antigen is known for it. Nominally healthy donors were sampled, though unrecorded immune exposures were likely. This record belongs to a study of cytomegalovirus exposure and HLA in healthy donors. Broader study findings: In the analysis, some V segments, TRBV6-2 and TRBV6-3 included, were excluded as indistinguishable. Analysis performed later found over 15,000 TCR beta sequences associated with HLA alleles at 0.05 false discovery rate. Based on reports, TCR beta sequences accurately predicted HLA-A and HLA-B alleles for most subjects.

Unmatched junction bases numbered 2, after V lost 3 bases and J lost 6 bases. CDR1 MDHEN and CDR2 SYDVKM come from the germline V gene. This CDR3 is built from 12 residues. The PCR made use of 60 Vbeta and 13 Jbeta primers. The repertoire was sequenced with immunoSEQ multiplex PCR; TCRdb's copy has only in-frame clones and lacks some. This sample carries 55,000 to 85,000 clones, with roughly 2.3% going to the ten biggest clones. This sequence was found in a female donor in good health and CMV-seropositive. The sequenced sample was PBMCs. The chain employs TRBV28 and TRBJ2-7; 7 bases agree with TRBD2. CDR3 sequence: CASSFGGGEQYF. The CDR3 DNA sequence: TGTGCCAGCAGTTTTGGCGGGGGCGAGCAGTACTTC.